The 28 T cell receptor beta chains below were found in one sample sequenced in a study of blood T cell repertoires in COVID-19. Generated by immunoSEQ multiplex PCR, the TCRdb table keeps only in-frame clones and is missing some. The table shows roughly 500,000 clones, with around 87% occurring only once. Sample: PBMCs or T cells enriched from blood (not recorded which). The source is a woman aged 40 to 49 who had recovered from COVID-19.

The chain combines TRBV5-6 with TRBJ1-3, with D unclear. The V end was cut by 4 bases, the J end by 0 bases, with 11 bases between. This CDR3 is 15 amino acids long. The germline CDR1 and CDR2 sequences are SGHDT and YYEEEE. CDR3 region: CASSPSASSGNTIYF. The CDR3 DNA reads as TGTGCCAGCAGCCCCTCTGCGAGCTCTGGAAACACCATATATTTT.

The chain couples TRBV11-2 to TRBJ2-7; 7 nucleotides match TRBD1. Per the germline V gene, CDR1 is SGHAT and CDR2 is FQNNGV. This CDR3 contains 15 residues. V was pared by 3 bases and J by 9 bases, with 14 bases of the junction left unmatched. The CDR3 is CASSFSGQSHQGQYF. CDR3 sequence (DNA): TGTGCCAGCAGCTTTTCGGGACAGTCCCACCAAGGGCAGTACTTC.

The genes are TRBV4-2 and TRBJ2-1, with 11 bases lining up with TRBD2. With V trimmed by 4 bases and J by 6 bases, 8 bases remained unmatched. Germline V lookup: CDR1 LGHNA, CDR2 YNFKEQ. The CDR3 totals 16 residues. The CDR3 bases are TGTGCCAGCAGCCCTTATACTAGCGGGAGTTTCAATGAGCAGTTCTTC. It encodes CASSPYTSGSFNEQFF.

The count of this clone is one. Other DNA sequences within the sample encode an identical CDR3. V is TRBV12-3 or TRBV12-4 and J is TRBJ1-1, with D tentatively TRBD1 (6 bases). The CDR3 consists of 13 residues. The V and J ends lost 4 bases and 5 bases respectively, with 11 bases between them. The CDR3 sequence: CASSSTGFTEAFF. The CDR3, as DNA: TGTGCCAGCAGTTCAACAGGGTTTACTGAAGCTTTCTTT.

In this sample, this clone turned up once. The chain links TRBV4-3 to TRBJ1-1; 11 positions match TRBD1. The ends lost 2 bases at V and 6 bases at J; junction bases unmatched: 17. CDR3 length: 19 amino acids. Per the germline V gene, CDR1 is LGHNA and CDR2 is YSLEER. DNA of the CDR3: TGCGCCAGCAGCCAATCAATTCCGGGACAGGGGGGAATCGGGTCTGAAGCTTTCTTT. This translates into CASSQSIPGQGGIGSEAFF.

The chain couples TRBV5-4 to TRBJ1-1, with TRBD1 matching over 7 bases. This CDR3 has 14 amino acids. J was trimmed by 5 bases and V by 5 bases; bases with no gene match: 9. Germline loops: CDR1 SGHNT, CDR2 YYREEE (reference sequence). CDR3 region: CASSNRGHITEAFF. The DNA of the CDR3 is TGTGCCAGCAGTAATAGGGGGCATATAACTGAAGCTTTCTTT.

The rearrangement links TRBV4-2 to TRBJ2-2; 10 nucleotides match TRBD2. This CDR3 has 15 residues. The germline V gene encodes CDR1 LGHNA and CDR2 YNFKEQ. The ends lost 5 bases at V and 7 bases at J; junction bases unmatched: 7. The CDR3 reads CASSAAGGPVGELFF. CDR3 nucleotides: TGTGCCAGCAGCGCAGCGGGAGGGCCAGTCGGGGAGCTGTTTTTT.

The chain uses TRBV29-1 and TRBJ1-6, with 7 bases identical to TRBD1. Germline lookup yields CDR1 SQVTM and CDR2 ANQGSEA. The CDR3 loop spans 14 amino acids. Germline trimming cut 4 bases from V and 6 bases from J; bases unmatched to any gene: 6. CDR3: CSVAEGAGNSPLHF. The CDR3 coding sequence is TGCAGCGTTGCCGAGGGGGCTGGTAATTCACCCCTCCACTTT.

The chain is built from TRBV7-8 and TRBJ1-1; TRBD1 matches at 8 bases. This CDR3 is 14 amino acids long. The ends lost 4 bases at V and 3 bases at J; junction bases unmatched: 4. The V gene's germline CDR1 is SGHVS and CDR2 FQNEAQ. The CDR3 protein is CASSSDRADTEAFF. CDR3 in DNA: TGTGCCAGCAGCTCGGACAGGGCGGACACTGAAGCTTTCTTT.

V is TRBV5-4 and J is TRBJ1-1; a weak D match, TRBD1 (6 bases). This CDR3 is 14 amino acids long. Between the trimmed V and J ends, which lost 5 bases and 7 bases, there was a span of 18 bases. Germline CDR1 SGHNT, CDR2 YYREEE (reference sequence). The CDR3 bases are TGTGCCAGCAGAATAGATAGGGGGATAAGTGAAGCTTTCTTT. This encodes CASRIDRGISEAFF.

V gene TRBV7-2 combines with J gene TRBJ2-7; 8 nucleotides align to TRBD2. This CDR3 is 17 amino acids long. V shed 1 base, J shed 0 bases, and the junction held 8 bases outside the gene matches. Germline CDR1 and CDR2: SGHTA and FQGNSA. As DNA, the CDR3 is TGTGCCAGCAGCTTAGGGCTAGCGGGCTACAACTCCTACGAGCAGTACTTC. It yields the protein CASSLGLAGYNSYEQYF.

This clone was observed a single time. The chain has TRBV24-1 and TRBJ2-1; 10 bases fit TRBD2. Trimming took 9 bases from V and 1 from J; bases not matched to a gene: 5. The germline CDR1 and CDR2 sequences are KGHDR and SFDVKD. CDR3 length: 15 amino acids. CDR3 region: CATGLAGVSYNEQFF. The DNA for the CDR3 is TGTGCCACCGGCCTAGCGGGAGTATCCTACAATGAGCAGTTCTTC.

This clone was found once. The gene calls are TRBV6-4 and TRBJ2-1, with TRBD2 matching 9 bases. This CDR3 has 15 amino acids. Germline CDR1 is MRHNA and CDR2 is SNTAGT. The V segment lost 5 bases and the J segment 7 bases; nucleotides outside the gene matches: 9. CDR3 sequence reads: CASSLISGRVNEQFF. For the CDR3, the DNA is TGTGCCAGCAGTCTGATTAGCGGGAGAGTAAATGAGCAGTTCTTC.

The J gene is TRBJ2-2, the V gene TRBV24-1; 14 positions agree with TRBD2. The V segment lost 9 bases and the J segment 4 bases; nucleotides outside the gene matches: 6. The CDR3 covers 16 residues. Germline V gene data show CDR1 as KGHDR and CDR2 as SFDVKD. The CDR3 sequence is CATSGTSGRGTGELFF. The CDR3 DNA sequence: TGTGCCACCTCCGGGACTAGCGGGAGAGGCACCGGGGAGCTGTTTTTT.

The chain couples TRBV18 to TRBJ2-2, with 11 bases that match TRBD2. Germline assignment: CDR1 KGHSH and CDR2 LQKENI. V trimming: 5 bases; J trimming: 5 bases; junction bases outside the gene matches: 7. CDR3 length equals 16 residues. CDR3 nucleotide sequence: TGTGCCAGCTCATTAGGACTAGCGGGCCAGACCGGGGAGCTGTTTTTT. As protein: CASSLGLAGQTGELFF.

This chain connects TRBV7-9 to TRBJ2-3; maybe TRBD1 (6 bases). The V gene's germline CDR1 is SEHNR and CDR2 FQNEAQ (reference sequence). V lost 5 bases and J 2 bases, leaving 14 bases between the germline ends. The CDR3 length is 15 residues. CDR3: CASSPADRHTDTQYF. DNA of the CDR3: TGTGCCAGCAGCCCCGCCGACAGGCACACAGATACGCAGTATTTT.

Worth noting for this clone: A read error may produce the germline difference seen at one junction end. The chain carries TRBV7-7 and TRBJ2-5; D is undetermined. Germline V lookup: CDR1 SSHAT, CDR2 FNYEAQ (reference sequence). The CDR3 has 14 amino acids. The chain's CDR3 is CASRPDTNQETQYF. Written as DNA, the CDR3 is TGTGCTAGCAGACCAGACACCAACCAAGAGACCCAGTACTTC.

The sample holds one count of this clone. Its ends do not fully match the called genes, so a read error is possible. V usage is TRBV6-5 and J usage is TRBJ2-3, with TRBD2 matching over 9 bases. CDR1 and CDR2 from the germline V gene are MNHEY and SVGAGI. The CDR3 sequence is 15 residues long. The CDR3 loop is CASSRRREGTDTQYF. In DNA, the CDR3 is TGTGCCAGCAGTCGCAGGCGGGAGGGCACCGATACGCAGTATTTT.

This sequence joins TRBV28 and TRBJ1-2; D possibly corresponds to TRBD1 (5 bases). Trimming shortened V by 3 bases and J by 3 bases, and 8 bases separated the two germline ends. Germline V gene sequence: CDR1 MDHEN, CDR2 SYDVKM. The CDR3 sequence is 13 residues long. The CDR3 reads CASSFGGDYGYTF. The CDR3 nucleotides are TGTGCCAGCAGTTTTGGGGGGGACTATGGCTACACCTTC.

The rearrangement uses TRBV7-8 and TRBJ2-7; 9 bases are shared with TRBD2. This CDR3 contains 17 residues. Germline trimming cut 0 bases from V and 3 bases from J; bases unmatched to any gene: 9. Looked up from germline, CDR1 is SGHVS and CDR2 is FQNEAQ. The CDR3: CASSLARSSGNSYEQYF. The CDR3 bases are TGTGCCAGCAGCTTAGCTCGGTCTAGCGGGAATAGCTACGAGCAGTACTTC.

This clone appeared a single time. The V call is TRBV29-1, the J call TRBJ2-5; unclear D gene. In germline, CDR1 is SQVTM, CDR2 ANQGSEA. The length of the CDR3 is 13 residues. V gave up 4 bases and J gave up 0 bases, with 9 bases separating them. CDR3 bases: TGCAGCGTTGCCGTGTCGGACCAAGAGACCCAGTACTTC. Translation: CSVAVSDQETQYF.

The V call is TRBV10-3, the J call TRBJ2-3; D may be TRBD1 (6 bases). V lost 1 base, J lost 5 bases, and 22 bases lay in between. CDR1 and CDR2 (germline): ENHRY, SYGVKD. The CDR3 is 18 amino acids. The CDR3 DNA is TGTGCCATCAGTGAGTGGCAGGGGTCGTCGCACCGGATAGATACGCAGTATTTT. It encodes CAISEWQGSSHRIDTQYF.

The genes are TRBV19 and TRBJ2-2; D remains ambiguous. Trimming removed 1 base at V and 7 bases at J, with 7 bases between. CDR3 size: 13 residues. Germline-derived CDR1 and CDR2 are LNHDA and SQIVND (reference sequence). CDR3 in amino acids: CASSIGLYGELFF. CDR3 coding DNA: TGTGCCAGTAGTATAGGTTTATACGGGGAGCTGTTTTTT.

This clone was counted only a few times. The chain is built from TRBV5-8 and TRBJ1-5; 8 positions agree with TRBD1. This CDR3 contains 15 residues. Germline CDR1 is SGHTS and CDR2 is YDEGEE. J was trimmed by 7 bases and V by 3 bases; bases with no gene match: 9. The chain's CDR3 is CASSSSGTGGQPQHF. The CDR3 nucleotides are TGTGCCAGCAGCTCCAGCGGGACAGGTGGGCAGCCCCAGCATTTT. Combining the CDR3 with reference TRBV5-8 and TRBJ1-5 gives the whole variable domain EAGVTQSPTHLIKTRGQQATLRCSPISGHTSVYWYQQALGLGLQFLLWYDEGEERNRGNFPPRFSGRQFPNYSSELNVNALELEDSALYLCASSSSGTGGQPQHFGDGTRLSIL.

Only one count was recorded for this clone. Other DNA sequences from this sample encode an identical CDR3 as well. Written as DNA, the CDR3 is TGTGCCAGCAGTTACTCAGACAGATCCTACGAGCAGTACTTC. This gives the protein CASSYSDRSYEQYF. This chain connects TRBV6-5 to TRBJ2-7; D possibly corresponds to TRBD1 (5 bases). CDR3 size: 14 residues. Germline loops: CDR1 MNHEY, CDR2 SVGAGI. The V gene lost 0 bases and the J gene lost 1 base, with 7 bases spanning the gap.

The chain combines TRBV11-3 with TRBJ1-1; 7 nucleotides match TRBD1. J gave up 11 bases and V 5 bases, and 5 bases lay outside the gene matches. CDR1 is SGHNT and CDR2 is YENEEA in the germline V gene. The CDR3 spans 11 residues. CDR3 DNA sequence: TGTGCCAGCAGCGCCCTGGGACAGGCTTTCTTT. This codes for CASSALGQAFF.

This rearrangement joins TRBV2 to TRBJ1-1; D ambiguous. V shed 3 bases and J shed 1 base, with 9 bases lying between them. From germline, CDR1 is SNHLY and CDR2 FYNNEI. CDR3 size: 14 residues. This CDR3 is CASSDRQANTEAFF. For the CDR3, the DNA is TGTGCCAGCAGTGATAGGCAGGCGAACACTGAAGCTTTCTTT.

This rearrangement joins TRBV25-1 to TRBJ1-4, with TRBD1 as a possible D gene (6 bases). Germline CDR1 is MGHDK and CDR2 is SYGVNS. The CDR3 runs 14 residues. Trimming stripped 5 bases from V and 8 bases from J, with 15 bases between. The CDR3 nucleotides read TGTGCCAGCAGTCCACAGGGATTACGGGAAAAACTGTTTTTT. It encodes CASSPQGLREKLFF.